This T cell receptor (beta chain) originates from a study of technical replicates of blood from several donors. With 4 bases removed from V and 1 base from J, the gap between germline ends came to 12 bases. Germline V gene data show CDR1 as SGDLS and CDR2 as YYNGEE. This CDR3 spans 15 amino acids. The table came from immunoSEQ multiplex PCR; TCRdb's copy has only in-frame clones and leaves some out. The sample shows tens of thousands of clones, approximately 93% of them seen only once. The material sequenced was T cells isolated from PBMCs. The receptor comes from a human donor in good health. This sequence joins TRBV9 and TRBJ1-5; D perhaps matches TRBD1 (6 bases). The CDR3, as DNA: TGTGCCAGCAGCCCAGGGGTTGGGAGCAATCAGCCCCAGCATTTT. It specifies CASSPGVGSNQPQHF.